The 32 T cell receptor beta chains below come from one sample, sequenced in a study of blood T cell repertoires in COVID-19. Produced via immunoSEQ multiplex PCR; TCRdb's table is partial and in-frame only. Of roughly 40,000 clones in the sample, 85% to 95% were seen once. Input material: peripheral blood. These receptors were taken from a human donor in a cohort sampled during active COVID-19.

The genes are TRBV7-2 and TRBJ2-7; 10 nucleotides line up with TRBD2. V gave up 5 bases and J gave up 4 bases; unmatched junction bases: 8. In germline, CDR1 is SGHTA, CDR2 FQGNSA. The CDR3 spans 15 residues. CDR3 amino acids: CASSITSGVMYEQYF. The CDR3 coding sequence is TGTGCCAGCAGCATTACTAGCGGGGTCATGTACGAGCAGTACTTC.

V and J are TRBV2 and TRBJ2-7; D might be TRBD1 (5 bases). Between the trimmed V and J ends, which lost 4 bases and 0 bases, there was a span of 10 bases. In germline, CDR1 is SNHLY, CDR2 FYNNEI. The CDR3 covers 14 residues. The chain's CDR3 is CASSAGISSYEQYF. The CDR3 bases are TGTGCCAGCAGTGCAGGGATCAGCTCCTACGAGCAGTACTTC.

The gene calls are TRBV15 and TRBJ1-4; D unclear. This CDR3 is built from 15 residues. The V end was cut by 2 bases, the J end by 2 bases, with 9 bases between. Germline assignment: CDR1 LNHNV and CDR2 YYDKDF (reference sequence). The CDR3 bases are TGTGCCACCAGCAGATCCAGGTCGACTAATGAAAAACTGTTTTTT. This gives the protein CATSRSRSTNEKLFF.

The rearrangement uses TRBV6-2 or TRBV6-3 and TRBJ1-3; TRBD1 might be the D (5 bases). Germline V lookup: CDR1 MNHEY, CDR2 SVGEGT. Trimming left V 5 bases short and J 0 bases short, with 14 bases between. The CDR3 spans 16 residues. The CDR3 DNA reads TGTGCCAGCAGTCCAGACAGTTTCTCCTCTGGAAACACCATATATTTT. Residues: CASSPDSFSSGNTIYF.

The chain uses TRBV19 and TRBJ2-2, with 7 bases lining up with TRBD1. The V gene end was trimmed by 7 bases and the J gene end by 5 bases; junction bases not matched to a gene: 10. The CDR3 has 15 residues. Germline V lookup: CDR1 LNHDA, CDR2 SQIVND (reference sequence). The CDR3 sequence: CASTGGQDPTGELFF. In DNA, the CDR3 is TGTGCCAGTACTGGCGGACAGGATCCAACCGGGGAGCTGTTTTTT.

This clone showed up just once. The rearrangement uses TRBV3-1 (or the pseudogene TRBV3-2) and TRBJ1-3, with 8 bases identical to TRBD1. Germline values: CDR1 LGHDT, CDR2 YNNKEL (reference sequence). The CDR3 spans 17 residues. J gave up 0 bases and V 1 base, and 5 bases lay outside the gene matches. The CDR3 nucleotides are TGTGCCAGCAGCCAAGTTCCAGGGGGCAACTCTGGAAACACCATATATTTT. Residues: CASSQVPGGNSGNTIYF.

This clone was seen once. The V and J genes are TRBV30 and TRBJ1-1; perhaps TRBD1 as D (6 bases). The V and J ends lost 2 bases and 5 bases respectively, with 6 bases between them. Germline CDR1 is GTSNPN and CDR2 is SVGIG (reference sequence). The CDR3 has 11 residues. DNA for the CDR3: TGTGCCTGGAGTAGGGGGACTGAAGCTTTCTTT. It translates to CAWSRGTEAFF.

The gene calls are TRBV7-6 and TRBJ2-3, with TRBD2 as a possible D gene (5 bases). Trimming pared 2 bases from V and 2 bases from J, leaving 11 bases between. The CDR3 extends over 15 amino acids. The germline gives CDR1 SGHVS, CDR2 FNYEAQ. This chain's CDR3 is CASSLRLGNTDTQYF. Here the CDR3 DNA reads TGTGCCAGCAGCTTAAGGCTCGGGAACACAGATACGCAGTATTTT.

This CDR3 is CASSFGTGDEQYF. Written as DNA, the CDR3 is TGTGCCAGCAGTTTTGGGACAGGGGATGAGCAGTACTTC. The V gene is TRBV12-3 or TRBV12-4, the J gene TRBJ2-7, with 10 nucleotides matching TRBD1. With 3 bases clipped from V and 7 bases from J, the junction kept 3 bases outside the gene matches. The CDR3 runs 13 residues.

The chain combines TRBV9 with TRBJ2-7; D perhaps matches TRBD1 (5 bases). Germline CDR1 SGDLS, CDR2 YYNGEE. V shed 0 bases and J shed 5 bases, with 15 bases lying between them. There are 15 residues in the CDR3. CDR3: CASSVGQNILNEQYF. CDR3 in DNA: TGTGCCAGCAGCGTAGGACAGAACATCCTCAACGAGCAGTACTTC.

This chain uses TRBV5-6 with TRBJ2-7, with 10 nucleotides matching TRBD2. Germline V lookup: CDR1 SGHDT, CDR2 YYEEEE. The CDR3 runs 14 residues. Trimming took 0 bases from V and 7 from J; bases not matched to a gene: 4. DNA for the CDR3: TGTGCCAGCAGCTTGGCTAGCGGGAGTTTTGAGCAGTACTTC. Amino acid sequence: CASSLASGSFEQYF.

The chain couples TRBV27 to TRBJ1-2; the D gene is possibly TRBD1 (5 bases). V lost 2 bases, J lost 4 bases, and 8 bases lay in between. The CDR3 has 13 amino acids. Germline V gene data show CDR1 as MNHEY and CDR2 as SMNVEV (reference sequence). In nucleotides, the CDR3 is TGTGCCAGCAGTTTAGGGGCCGCCTATGGCTACACCTTC. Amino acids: CASSLGAAYGYTF.

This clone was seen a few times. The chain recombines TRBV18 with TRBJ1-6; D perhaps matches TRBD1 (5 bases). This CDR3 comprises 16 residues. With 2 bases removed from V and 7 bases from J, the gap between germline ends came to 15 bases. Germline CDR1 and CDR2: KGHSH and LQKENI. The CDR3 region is CASSPSFGRVNSPLHF. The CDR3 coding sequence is TGTGCCAGCTCACCAAGTTTTGGCAGGGTGAATTCACCCCTCCACTTT.

CDR3 amino acids: CASSLFGTGVNEQFF. For the CDR3, the DNA is TGTGCCAGCAGCTTATTTGGGACAGGGGTCAATGAGCAGTTCTTC. The V and J genes are TRBV7-2 and TRBJ2-1; TRBD1 agrees at 10 bases. The CDR3 extends over 15 amino acids. J was trimmed by 6 bases and V by 2 bases; bases with no gene match: 4. Germline CDR1 is SGHTA and CDR2 is FQGNSA.

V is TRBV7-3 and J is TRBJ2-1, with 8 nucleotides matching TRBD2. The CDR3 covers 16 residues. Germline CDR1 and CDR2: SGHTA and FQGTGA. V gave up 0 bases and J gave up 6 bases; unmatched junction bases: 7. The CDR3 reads CASSLTFAGGLNEQFF. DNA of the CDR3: TGTGCCAGCAGCTTAACCTTTGCGGGGGGACTCAATGAGCAGTTCTTC.

CDR3 DNA sequence: TGTGCCAGCAGCACCCAATCATTAGCGGGTGAAGTCTGCACAGATACGCAGTATTTT. This sequence encodes CASSTQSLAGEVCTDTQYF. The chain couples TRBV7-7 to TRBJ2-3, with 7 nucleotides matching TRBD2. Trimming at V came to 5 bases and at J to 1 base, leaving 18 bases not matched to a gene. This CDR3 spans 19 amino acids. The germline V gene has CDR1 SSHAT and CDR2 FNYEAQ (reference sequence). The full variable domain, rest sourced from reference TRBV7-7 and TRBJ2-3, is GAGVSQSPRYKVTKRGQDVTLRCDPISSHATLYWYQQALGQGPEFLTYFNYEAQPDKSGLPSDRFSAERPEGSISTLTIQRTEQRDSAMYRCASSTQSLAGEVCTDTQYFGPGTRLTVL.

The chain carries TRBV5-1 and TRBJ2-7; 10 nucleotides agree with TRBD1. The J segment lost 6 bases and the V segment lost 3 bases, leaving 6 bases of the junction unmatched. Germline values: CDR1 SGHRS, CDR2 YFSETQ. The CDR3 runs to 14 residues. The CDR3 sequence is CASSSRQGASEQYF. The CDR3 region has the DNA TGCGCCAGCAGCTCGCGACAGGGGGCTTCCGAGCAGTACTTC.

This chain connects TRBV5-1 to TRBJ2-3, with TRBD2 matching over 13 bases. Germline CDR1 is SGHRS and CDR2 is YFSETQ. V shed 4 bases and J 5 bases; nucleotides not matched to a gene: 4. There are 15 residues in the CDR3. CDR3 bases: TGCGCCAGCAGCGCGGGACTAGCGGGGATAGATACGCAGTATTTT. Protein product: CASSAGLAGIDTQYF.

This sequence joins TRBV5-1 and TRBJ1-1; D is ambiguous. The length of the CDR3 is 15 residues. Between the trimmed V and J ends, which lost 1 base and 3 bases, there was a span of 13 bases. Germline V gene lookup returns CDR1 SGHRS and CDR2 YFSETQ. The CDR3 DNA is TGCGCCAGCAGCTTGCTATACGGTGAAGACACTGAAGCTTTCTTT. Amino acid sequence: CASSLLYGEDTEAFF.

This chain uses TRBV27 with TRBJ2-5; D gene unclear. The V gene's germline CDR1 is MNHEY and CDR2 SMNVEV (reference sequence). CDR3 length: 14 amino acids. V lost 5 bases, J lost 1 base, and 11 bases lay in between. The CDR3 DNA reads TGTGCCAGCAGTCCGTTCCGGTTCCAAGAGACCCAGTACTTC. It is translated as CASSPFRFQETQYF.

CDR3 DNA sequence: TGCAGCGTTGTTGGCAGCGACTACAATGAGCAGTTCTTC. It is translated as CSVVGSDYNEQFF. The chain links TRBV29-1 to TRBJ2-1; D unresolved. The germline CDR1 and CDR2 sequences are SQVTM and ANQGSEA. The ends were cut back, 4 bases at V and 3 bases at J, with 10 bases in the middle. CDR3 length equals 13 residues.

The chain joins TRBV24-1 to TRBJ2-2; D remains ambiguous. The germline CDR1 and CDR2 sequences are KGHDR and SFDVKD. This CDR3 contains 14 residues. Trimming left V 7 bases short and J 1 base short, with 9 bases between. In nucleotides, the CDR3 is TGTGCCACCAGGCCAGGTGGGAACACCGGGGAGCTGTTTTTT. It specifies CATRPGGNTGELFF.

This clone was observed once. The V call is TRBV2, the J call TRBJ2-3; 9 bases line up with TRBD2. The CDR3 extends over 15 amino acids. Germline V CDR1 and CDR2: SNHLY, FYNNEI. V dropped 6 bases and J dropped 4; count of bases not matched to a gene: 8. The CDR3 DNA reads TGTGCCAGCAGGCGGGAGGGACGAGGGGCAGATACGCAGTATTTT. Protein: CASRREGRGADTQYF.

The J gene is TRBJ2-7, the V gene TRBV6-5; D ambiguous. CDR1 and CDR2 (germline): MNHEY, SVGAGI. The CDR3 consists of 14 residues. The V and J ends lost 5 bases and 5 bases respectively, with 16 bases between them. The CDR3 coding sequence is TGTGCCAGCAGTCTGACCGGATCTGGGCACGAGCAGTACTTC. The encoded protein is CASSLTGSGHEQYF.

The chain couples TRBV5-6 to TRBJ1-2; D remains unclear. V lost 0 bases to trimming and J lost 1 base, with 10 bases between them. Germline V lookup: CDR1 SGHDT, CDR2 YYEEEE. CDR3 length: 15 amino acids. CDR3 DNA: TGTGCCAGCAGCTTGGTGTCAGGATATAACTATGGCTACACCTTC. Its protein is CASSLVSGYNYGYTF.

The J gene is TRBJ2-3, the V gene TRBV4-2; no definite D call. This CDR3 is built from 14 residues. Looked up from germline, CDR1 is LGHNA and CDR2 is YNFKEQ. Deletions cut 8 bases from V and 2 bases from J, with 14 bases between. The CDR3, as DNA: TGTGCCAGCTCACCAGGAATGAACACAGATACGCAGTATTTT. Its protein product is CASSPGMNTDTQYF.

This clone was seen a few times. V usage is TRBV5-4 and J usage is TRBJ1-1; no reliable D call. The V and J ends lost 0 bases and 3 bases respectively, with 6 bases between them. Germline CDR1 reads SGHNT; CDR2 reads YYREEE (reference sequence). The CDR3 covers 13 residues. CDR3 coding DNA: TGTGCCAGCAGCTTGGTCCCGGACACTGAAGCTTTCTTT. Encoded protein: CASSLVPDTEAFF.

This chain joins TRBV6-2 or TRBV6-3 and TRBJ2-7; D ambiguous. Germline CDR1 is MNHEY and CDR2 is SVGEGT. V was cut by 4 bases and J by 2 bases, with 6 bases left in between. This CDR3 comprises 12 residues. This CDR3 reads CASSFGTYEQYF. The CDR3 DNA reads TGTGCCAGCAGTTTCGGTACCTACGAGCAGTACTTC.

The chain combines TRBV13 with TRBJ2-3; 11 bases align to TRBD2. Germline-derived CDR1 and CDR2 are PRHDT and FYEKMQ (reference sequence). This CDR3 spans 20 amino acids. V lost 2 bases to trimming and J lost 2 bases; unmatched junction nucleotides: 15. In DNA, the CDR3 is TGTGCCAGCAGCTTAACCCATGAAATACTAGCGGGGGATTCCACAGATACGCAGTATTTT. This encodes CASSLTHEILAGDSTDTQYF.

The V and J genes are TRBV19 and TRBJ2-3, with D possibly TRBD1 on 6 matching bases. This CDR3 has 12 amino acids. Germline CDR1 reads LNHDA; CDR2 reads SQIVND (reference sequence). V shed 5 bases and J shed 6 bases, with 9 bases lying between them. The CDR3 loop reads CASSLGQDTQYF. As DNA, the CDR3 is TGTGCCAGTAGTCTAGGACAGGATACGCAGTATTTT.

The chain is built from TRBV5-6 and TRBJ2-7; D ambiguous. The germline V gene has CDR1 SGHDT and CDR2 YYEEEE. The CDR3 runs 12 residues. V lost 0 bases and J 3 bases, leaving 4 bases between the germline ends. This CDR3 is CASSLEYYEQYF. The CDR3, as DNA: TGTGCCAGCAGCTTGGAATACTACGAGCAGTACTTC.

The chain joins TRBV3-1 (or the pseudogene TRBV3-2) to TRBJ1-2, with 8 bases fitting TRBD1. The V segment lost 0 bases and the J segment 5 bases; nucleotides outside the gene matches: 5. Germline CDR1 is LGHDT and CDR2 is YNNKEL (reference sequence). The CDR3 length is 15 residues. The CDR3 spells CASSQEVRTGYGYTF. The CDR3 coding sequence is TGTGCCAGCAGCCAAGAGGTCAGGACAGGGTATGGCTACACCTTC.